Each of the 14 T cell receptor beta chains below was sequenced from the same sample in a study of blood T cell repertoires in COVID-19. Produced via immunoSEQ multiplex PCR; TCRdb's table is partial and in-frame only. The sample has some 200,000 clones; about nine tenths are singletons. Material: peripheral blood. Every receptor here comes from a man between 65 and 85 years old with acute or convalescent COVID-19.

This chain joins TRBV5-1 and TRBJ1-1; 7 bases agree with TRBD1. The ends lost 4 bases at V and 3 bases at J; junction bases unmatched: 6. Germline loops: CDR1 SGHRS, CDR2 YFSETQ. The CDR3 extends over 14 amino acids. The CDR3 here is CASSRQGSDTEAFF. CDR3 DNA: TGCGCCAGCAGCCGACAGGGCTCGGACACTGAAGCTTTCTTT. Complete variable domain (other parts from reference TRBV5-1 and TRBJ1-1): KAGVTQTPRYLIKTRGQQVTLSCSPISGHRSVSWYQQTPGQGLQFLFEYFSETQRNKGNFPGRFSGRQFSNSRSEMNVSTLELGDSALYLCASSRQGSDTEAFFGQGTRLTVV.

The rearrangement uses TRBV2 and TRBJ1-1; no clear D gene. With 6 bases removed from V and 5 bases from J, the gap between germline ends came to 13 bases. CDR1 SNHLY and CDR2 FYNNEI come from the germline V gene. The CDR3 runs 13 residues. The CDR3 DNA reads TGTGCCAGCAGGGGAGGACCGGGGACTGAAGCTTTCTTT. Protein product: CASRGGPGTEAFF.

J is TRBJ1-1 and V is TRBV12-3 or TRBV12-4; D is uncertain. V shed 2 bases and J shed 7 bases, with 11 bases lying between them. This CDR3 is 13 amino acids long. CDR3 residues: CASSLLRNGEAFF. As DNA, the CDR3 is TGTGCCAGCAGTTTACTGCGTAACGGTGAAGCTTTCTTT.

This clone was observed once. The J gene is TRBJ2-5, the V gene TRBV27; 11 bases agree with TRBD2. Germline CDR1 is MNHEY and CDR2 is SMNVEV (reference sequence). The CDR3 has 15 amino acids. The V gene end was trimmed by 6 bases and the J gene end by 2 bases; junction bases not matched to a gene: 5. The CDR3 reads CASRRTSGFQETQYF. The CDR3 region has the DNA TGTGCCAGCAGGAGGACTAGCGGGTTTCAAGAGACCCAGTACTTC.

V and J are TRBV7-3 and TRBJ2-1; D might be TRBD2 (6 bases). The CDR3 sequence is 14 residues long. Trimming removed 5 bases at V and 9 bases at J, with 17 bases between. Germline V gene sequence: CDR1 SGHTA, CDR2 FQGTGA. In DNA form, the CDR3 reads TGTGCCAGCAGCGCGGGACCAGCCATGGGTGAGCAGTTCTTC. Amino acids: CASSAGPAMGEQFF.

The rearrangement uses TRBV5-1 and TRBJ2-1; TRBD2 matches 9 bases. V lost 2 bases and J lost 0; bases outside the gene matches: 6. The CDR3 length is 17 residues. Per germline, CDR1 SGHRS and CDR2 YFSETQ. CDR3 protein: CASSLGEREVSYNEQFF. The CDR3 DNA reads as TGCGCCAGCAGCTTAGGAGAGCGGGAGGTCTCCTACAATGAGCAGTTCTTC.

The chain links TRBV27 to TRBJ2-1; 8 bases match TRBD2. The CDR3 is 15 amino acids. The V gene's germline CDR1 is MNHEY and CDR2 SMNVEV (reference sequence). J lost 4 bases, V lost 6 bases, and 8 bases had no gene match. In DNA, the CDR3 is TGTGCCAGCAGGCCCGGGAGGGCCGGTTACAATGAGCAGTTCTTC. Amino acids: CASRPGRAGYNEQFF.

The CDR3, as DNA: TGTGCCAGCAGTTACGCATCGGACAGGGCCAATCAGCCCCAGCATTTT. It yields the protein CASSYASDRANQPQHF. The chain uses TRBV6-6 and TRBJ1-5; 8 bases agree with TRBD1. The CDR3 covers 16 residues. Germline loops: CDR1 MNHNY, CDR2 SVGAGI (reference sequence). J lost 3 bases, V lost 2 bases, and 6 bases had no gene match.

The chain is built from TRBV27 and TRBJ1-6, with TRBD1 as a possible D gene (5 bases). This CDR3 has 15 amino acids. CDR1 is MNHEY and CDR2 is SMNVEV in the germline V gene (reference sequence). V was trimmed by 4 bases and J by 7 bases, leaving 14 bases between them. This chain's CDR3 is CASSSMGLPNSPLHF. As DNA, the CDR3 is TGTGCCAGCAGTTCCATGGGACTTCCGAATTCACCCCTCCACTTT.

The chain uses TRBV28 and TRBJ2-7; a possible D gene is TRBD1 (5 bases). CDR3 length: 14 amino acids. V was pared by 3 bases and J by 2 bases, with 11 bases between. Germline-derived CDR1 and CDR2 are MDHEN and SYDVKM. The CDR3 DNA reads TGTGCCAGCAGTTTTCTGGGGCACGCCTACGAGCAGTACTTC. Its translation: CASSFLGHAYEQYF.

The chain joins TRBV12-3 or TRBV12-4 to TRBJ1-1; a possible D gene is TRBD1 (5 bases). The CDR3 totals 13 residues. Trimming took off 5 bases at V and 6 bases at J, with 13 bases between the two ends. The CDR3 region is CASSSRGLAEAFF. The CDR3 DNA reads as TGTGCCAGCAGTAGCCGGGGGTTGGCTGAAGCTTTCTTT.

This chain uses TRBV6-5 with TRBJ2-1, with D possibly being TRBD2 (7 bases). The V end was cut by 10 bases, the J end by 4 bases, with 17 bases between. Per germline, CDR1 MNHEY and CDR2 SVGAGI. This CDR3 region has 14 residues. The CDR3 loop reads CATLGGAGYNEQFF. CDR3 nucleotides: TGTGCCACCTTAGGGGGGGCGGGATACAATGAGCAGTTCTTC.

The chain employs TRBV6-5 and TRBJ2-3; 7 bases are shared with TRBD1. Unmatched junction bases numbered 2, after V lost 4 bases and J lost 1 base. The CDR3 sequence is 14 residues long. Germline V gene sequence: CDR1 MNHEY, CDR2 SVGAGI. The CDR3 DNA is TGTGCCAGCAGTTTAGACAGGGGCACAGATACGCAGTATTTT. Its translation is CASSLDRGTDTQYF.

The V call is TRBV3-1 (or the pseudogene TRBV3-2), the J call TRBJ2-2, with D possibly matching TRBD2 (6 bases). Germline CDR1 is LGHDT and CDR2 is YNNKEL (reference sequence). The CDR3 is made up of 17 amino acids. Between the trimmed V and J ends, which lost 1 base and 6 bases, there was a span of 18 bases. CDR3 sequence: CASSQVAALPGAGELFF. The CDR3 bases are TGTGCCAGCAGCCAAGTCGCGGCCCTCCCGGGGGCCGGGGAGCTGTTTTTT.